This TCR beta chain is drawn from a study of blood T cells in healthy people across ages. For the second PCR, which ran for 7 to 11 cycles, a sample-barcoded 5' primer and a J-beta primer mix were used. A single record per CDR3 protein comes from TCRdb applying MiXCR to the 5' RACE reads. The sample yields approximately 1.5 million distinct CDR3 sequences, approximately 39% seen once. Germline CDR1 SEHNR, CDR2 FQNEAQ (reference sequence). CDR3 length equals 15 residues. The germline V and J ends were trimmed by 2 bases and 0 bases, with 10 bases remaining between them. The rearrangement joins TRBV7-9 to TRBJ1-2, with unresolved D. The specimen was blood. This TCR derives from a woman aged 18-35 years in good health. CDR3 sequence: CASSLSGIPNYGYTF. The DNA for the CDR3 is TGTGCCAGCAGCTTAAGTGGGATTCCTAACTATGGCTACACCTTC.